This TCR beta chain originates from a study of glioma-infiltrating T cells after dendritic cell vaccination. The repertoire was sequenced with immunoSEQ multiplex PCR; TCRdb's copy has only in-frame clones and lacks some. The sample holds roughly 51,000 clones, less than 90% seen once. The germline V gene has CDR1 SGDLS and CDR2 YYNGEE. There are 11 residues in the CDR3. The germline V and J ends were trimmed by 7 bases and 4 bases, with 8 bases remaining between them. Specimen: blood, collected before dendritic cell vaccination. This clonotype was sampled from a human donor with glioblastoma. This chain links TRBV9 with TRBJ2-5; tentative D call: TRBD2 (6 bases). As DNA, the CDR3 is TGTGCCAGCTCCGGGGGAGAGACCCAGTACTTC. This codes for CASSGGETQYF.